The entry below describes one T cell receptor beta chain. The specificity of this receptor is unknown. No much larger clone exists at a distance of one base, and base qualities are not known. This sample is drawn from a study of molecular identifiers for immune sequencing clone quantification (dated by TCRdb to 2016 to 2019). About the investigation overall: For a replicate experiment, RNA from roughly 18,000 or 92,000 naive CD8 T cells was divided into five aliquots, and four of the five aliquots were sequenced. This methods study benchmarked molecular-identifier clustering-based TCR repertoire sequencing (MIDCIRS) and TCR RNA copy counting, using CD8 T cells to do so. The paper's findings and limits, for the study overall: In CMV-specific effector cells, clones with more than 20 RNA copies contained over 98% of molecules, whereas in naive cells such clones contained under 1% of molecules. A single cell's worth of spiked-in Jurkat TCR RNA was reported detectable even among 750,000 to 1,000,000 naive CD8 T cells. The naive libraries included spiked-in Jurkat TCR RNA (fewer than 11 copies' worth), and this Jurkat TCR RNA is not part of the donor repertoire. The sizes of highly expanded clones could end up underestimated when identical TCR molecules share a barcode. Modeling gave about three recovered TCR RNA copies per cell versus around 10 by digital PCR, implying around 33% capture efficiency. Without barcode sub-clustering, chimeric consensus sequences inflated TCR diversity; chimeras reached as high as 47%.

For CDR1 and CDR2, the germline V gene (reference sequence) lists DFQATT and SNEGSKA. Compared with germline, V lacks 4 bases and J lacks 5 bases; bases without a gene match: 6. The CDR3 holds 13 amino acids from the cysteine to the phenylalanine. Of all the DNA, just the CDR3 is kept, 39 bases in frame from base 1. Libraries were prepared through PCR. The sequencing machine was a NextSeq 500. Bulk TCR libraries were made following a previously described method, with the TCR primers given in Table S5. The Qiagen AllPrep DNA/RNA kit was used to purify total RNA. Before analysis, reads from multiple sequencing runs of the same library were pooled. In the source study's methods: Only reads with exact TCR constant sequence were kept, trimmed to 150 nt, and grouped by their 12-nt molecular barcodes. Reads in each barcode group were sub-clustered using a 15% Levenshtein threshold, and a quality-weighted consensus sequence was built for each RNA molecule. Non-functional sequences were removed, as were lower-count sequences one edit away from another. Based on fitting two negative binomial distributions, any barcode sub-cluster with under 20% of the maximum read count was discarded. TCRdb itself trimmed the public reads at Q25 with fastp, ran MiXCR and retained productive beta chains. One record per CDR3 amino acid sequence lists the most common genes and DNA. The V and J calls shown here were made by TCRdb, not taken from the authors' results. Recorded for this sample are 85,000 to 130,000 distinct CDR3 sequences; under 40% of them occurred a single time. Under 5.5% of the sample lies in the top ten.

Naive CD8 T cell libraries were made from around 20,000 to 1,000,000 sorted cells using 10%, 30% or 50% of purified RNA. Naive CD8 T cells, defined as CD8+CD4-CCR7+CD45RA+, were FACS-sorted into RLT Plus buffer on a BD FACSAria II. To test detection sensitivity, Jurkat RNA equal to fewer than 13 TCR copies was added to samples of about 20,000-1,000,000 naive CD8 T cells. Enrichment of CD8 T cells was performed with RosetteSep CD8+ T Cell Enrichment Cocktail and Ficoll-Paque, after which ACK red cell lysis was carried out. The sample taken for sequencing was naive CD8+ T cells from blood, with Jurkat cell RNA spiked in. The cell subset or site label of this sample denotes: FACS-sorted CD8+CD4-CCR7+CD45RA+ naive T cells. The chain is assembled from TRBV20-1 and TRBJ2-7; 9 of the junction bases match TRBD1. This clonotype originated in a human donor in good health. Some libraries in this study had Jurkat cell RNA spiked in. The CDR3 reads as follows: CSAKDRGRNEQYF. The sequence in DNA is TGCAGTGCTAAGGACAGGGGAAGGAACGAGCAGTACTTC.